These 17 T cell receptor beta chains came from one sample sequenced in a study of regulatory T cells in long-lasting Graves disease. Regarding time point: persistent/refractory GD, antithyroid drugs over 5 years with positive TRAb. The TCR library was made from RNA that had been extracted from PBMCs in TRIzol. CDR3-region Arm-PCR and iRepertoire HTBI primers produced the TCR beta libraries. In TCRdb, the multiplex PCR reads were re-called with MiXCR into one record per CDR3 protein. The sample lists about 470,000 distinct CDR3 sequences; less than 25% were seen once. Source: peripheral blood mononuclear cells (PBMCs), taken when the disease was refractory, from a patient treated with antithyroid drugs. The receptors here all came from a female donor with Graves disease.

Of note for this clonotype: This sequence may be a read error, since a much larger clone differs from it by one base. V usage is TRBV2 and J usage is TRBJ1-6; no clear D. The CDR3 has 15 amino acids. The germline V gene encodes CDR1 SNHLY and CDR2 FYNNEI. The CDR3 nucleotides read TGTGCCAGCAGAGTCTTGACGGGGTTGAATTCACCCCTCCGCTTT. Translating gives CASRVLTGLNSPLRF.

J is TRBJ2-7 and V is TRBV11-2, with TRBD2 identical over 12 bases. The CDR3 sequence is 15 residues long. J gave up 5 bases and V 5 bases, and 7 bases lay outside the gene matches. Germline lookup yields CDR1 SGHAT and CDR2 FQNNGV. CDR3 nucleotide sequence: TGTGCCAGCAGCCGCTGGACTAGCGGGAACCACGAGCAGTACTTC. Translated, it gives CASSRWTSGNHEQYF.

The CDR3 here is CASSHPPRSNEQFF. In DNA, the CDR3 is TGTGCCAGCAGTCACCCCCCAAGGAGCAATGAGCAGTTCTTC. The V and J genes are TRBV27 and TRBJ2-1; no reliable D call. The CDR3 is 14 residues long. Trimming stripped 5 bases from V and 6 bases from J, with 14 bases between. Germline V gene sequence: CDR1 MNHEY, CDR2 SMNVEV (reference sequence).

This clonotype was seen a handful of times. The chain recombines TRBV19 with TRBJ2-7, with TRBD2 identical over 14 bases. CDR3 size: 17 residues. Germline trimming cut 3 bases from V and 0 bases from J; bases unmatched to any gene: 4. Germline CDR1 reads LNHDA; CDR2 reads SQIVND (reference sequence). This chain's CDR3 is CASSIGTSGSFSYEQYF. In DNA form, the CDR3 reads TGTGCCAGTAGTATCGGGACTAGCGGGAGTTTCTCCTACGAGCAGTACTTC.

The sample holds one count of this clonotype. V and J are TRBV5-5 and TRBJ1-2, with D unclear. The germline V and J ends were trimmed by 7 bases and 2 bases, with 21 bases remaining between them. Per germline, CDR1 SGHKS and CDR2 YYEKEE (reference sequence). The CDR3 is made up of 16 amino acids. The CDR3 DNA is TGTGCCAGCTCGCTTCCCACAGAACATAAGAACTATGGCTACACCTTC. Translating it yields CASSLPTEHKNYGYTF.

This clonotype was recorded a few times. The chain employs TRBV11-3 and TRBJ2-1; 14 bases line up with TRBD2. The CDR3 has 16 amino acids. Germline assignment: CDR1 SGHNT and CDR2 YENEEA. With 1 base clipped from V and 8 bases from J, the junction kept 4 bases outside the gene matches. The CDR3 here is CASSLGGTSGSYEQFF. As DNA, the CDR3 is TGTGCCAGCAGCTTAGGGGGGACTAGCGGGAGTTATGAGCAGTTCTTC.

This clonotype was counted ten times or more. V usage is TRBV7-2 and J usage is TRBJ2-4, with 13 bases that match TRBD2. This CDR3 region has 19 residues. The germline CDR1 and CDR2 sequences are SGHTA and FQGNSA. Losses at the gene ends were 2 bases for V and 0 bases for J; bases not matched to a gene: 7. DNA of the CDR3: TGTGCCAGCAGCTTACTACCGGGACTAGCGGGATTAGCCAAAAACATTCAGTACTTC. It specifies CASSLLPGLAGLAKNIQYF.

This clonotype was observed many times. V and J are TRBV2 and TRBJ2-7; D might be TRBD2 (6 bases). Deletions cut 7 bases from V and 2 bases from J, with 12 bases between. CDR1 and CDR2 from the germline V gene are SNHLY and FYNNEI. This CDR3 comprises 13 residues. CDR3 nucleotide sequence: TGTGCCAGCAACGCGGGACGAACCTACGAGCAGTACTTC. This gives the protein CASNAGRTYEQYF.

The chain combines TRBV6-5 with TRBJ2-5, with 7 bases identical to TRBD2. The CDR3 length is 16 residues. Trimming removed 2 bases from V and 5 bases from J; junction bases left unmatched: 11. Germline V gene lookup returns CDR1 MNHEY and CDR2 SVGAGI. The CDR3, as DNA: TGTGCCAGCAGTTACAGGGCGGGAGTGTTAGAGGAGACCCAGTACTTC. Translation: CASSYRAGVLEETQYF.

J is TRBJ2-5 and V is TRBV30, with 10 bases matching TRBD1. The germline V gene encodes CDR1 GTSNPN and CDR2 SVGIG (reference sequence). V shed 2 bases and J 4 bases; nucleotides not matched to a gene: 7. The CDR3 runs 15 residues. The CDR3 bases are TGTGCCTGGAGTCCAAAACGGACAGGGGGAGAGACCCAGTACTTC. Translated: CAWSPKRTGGETQYF.

In its sample, this clonotype was seen a few times. V usage is TRBV5-6 and J usage is TRBJ1-1, with D perhaps TRBD1 (5 bases). V was pared by 2 bases and J by 4 bases, with 9 bases between. Germline CDR1 SGHDT, CDR2 YYEEEE. This CDR3 is built from 13 residues. Here the CDR3 DNA reads TGTGCCAGCAGCTTAGGGGTGAGCACTGAAGCTTTCTTT. Translating gives CASSLGVSTEAFF.

This clonotype has a handful of counts. This rearrangement joins TRBV10-3 to TRBJ1-1; D unresolved. Trimming left V 2 bases short and J 10 bases short, with 14 bases between. The CDR3 extends over 13 amino acids. The germline gives CDR1 ENHRY, CDR2 SYGVKD. CDR3 DNA: TGTGCCATCAGTGAGAACGCCCAGGTCACAGCTTTCTTT. This encodes CAISENAQVTAFF.

Written as DNA, the CDR3 is TGTGCCAGCAGTGGGACAGACTCCGGGGAGCTGTTTTTT. It specifies CASSGTDSGELFF. V usage is TRBV2 and J usage is TRBJ2-2; the D gene is possibly TRBD1 (6 bases). CDR3 length: 13 amino acids. V was cut by 4 bases and J by 6 bases, with 9 bases left in between. Germline V CDR1 and CDR2: SNHLY, FYNNEI.

This clonotype turned up a few times. The chain recombines TRBV27 with TRBJ2-4; possible D gene TRBD1, 5 bases. The CDR3 is made up of 15 amino acids. CDR1 is MNHEY and CDR2 is SMNVEV in the germline V gene (reference sequence). Trimming cost V 3 bases and J 5 bases, with 14 bases left between them. CDR3 sequence reads: CASSFVGIRENIQYF. CDR3 nucleotides: TGTGCCAGCAGTTTTGTGGGGATCAGGGAAAACATTCAGTACTTC.

This clonotype showed up just a few times. This chain uses TRBV20-1 with TRBJ2-7; 8 positions agree with TRBD2. Germline V gene lookup returns CDR1 DFQATT and CDR2 SNEGSKA (reference sequence). V shed 3 bases and J 4 bases; nucleotides not matched to a gene: 5. CDR3 size: 13 residues. The CDR3 sequence is CSASGRAAYEQYF. The CDR3 region has the DNA TGCAGTGCTAGCGGGAGGGCCGCGTACGAGCAGTACTTC.

This clonotype was observed a few times. The chain uses TRBV4-2 and TRBJ2-7; tentative D call: TRBD1 (5 bases). The ends were cut back, 4 bases at V and 2 bases at J, with 9 bases in the middle. Germline CDR1 LGHNA, CDR2 YNFKEQ. This CDR3 is 13 amino acids long. CDR3 DNA: TGTGCCAGCAGCCGGCCAGGGACCTACGAGCAGTACTTC. It specifies CASSRPGTYEQYF.

This chain links TRBV6-5 with TRBJ1-1; D may be TRBD1 (6 bases). V lost 2 bases and J lost 4, with 14 bases in between. From germline, CDR1 is MNHEY and CDR2 SVGAGI. The CDR3 runs to 15 residues. CDR3 region: CASSYGGASATEAFF. The DNA for the CDR3 is TGTGCCAGCAGTTACGGGGGGGCTAGTGCCACTGAAGCTTTCTTT.